This T cell receptor beta chain was profiled in a study of cytomegalovirus exposure and HLA in healthy donors. Study conclusions and caveats: Cytomegalovirus association was listed for about 160 TCR beta chains. Follow-up analysis later connected one missense variant in DCLRE1C with trimming of TCR beta V- and J-genes.

About this clone: Antigen specificity is unknown.

The PCR made use of 60 Vbeta and 13 Jbeta primers. Sequencing was performed with immunoSEQ multiplex PCR; in TCRdb, only in-frame clones are kept and a portion is missing. The data include under 90,000 clones; the top ten clones carry approximately 7.5%. Per the germline V gene, CDR1 is SEHNR and CDR2 is FQNEAQ (reference sequence). V was pared by 5 bases and J by 10 bases, with 9 bases between. CDR3 length: 12 residues. The TCR originated in a female donor in good health and CMV-seropositive. This chain joins TRBV7-9 and TRBJ1-6; no firm D call. Sequenced input: PBMCs. CDR3 sequence (DNA): TGTGCCAGCAGCGCCGCGGCATCACCCCTCCACTTT. Amino acid sequence: CASSAAASPLHF. The full variable domain, in which reference TRBV7-9 and TRBJ1-6 provide the parts outside the CDR3, is DTGVSQNPRHKITKRGQNVTFRCDPISEHNRLYWYRQTLGQGPEFLTYFQNEAQLEKSRLLSDRFSAERPKGSFSTLEIQRTEQGDSAMYLCASSAAASPLHFGNGTRLTVT.